One sample yielded the 26 T cell receptor beta chains listed below, sequenced in a study of tumor T cells in aggressive B-cell lymphoma. TCRdb keeps only in-frame clones here, not all; method: immunoSEQ multiplex PCR. The sample lists approximately 12,000 clones, about 88% occurring once. The sample was tumor tissue. These receptors came from an adult with diffuse large B cell lymphoma.

The chain has TRBV10-3 and TRBJ2-5; no clear D. V was cut by 3 bases and J by 0 bases, with 14 bases left in between. CDR1 and CDR2 (germline): ENHRY, SYGVKD. The CDR3 covers 16 residues. As DNA, the CDR3 is TGTGCCATCAGTGAAGGAGTTTCTCGGTACCAAGAGACCCAGTACTTC. This encodes CAISEGVSRYQETQYF.

The chain has TRBV28 and TRBJ2-5, with D unresolved. V was pared by 3 bases and J by 4 bases, with 3 bases between. Germline lookup yields CDR1 MDHEN and CDR2 SYDVKM. The CDR3 has 11 residues. The CDR3 here is CASSLAETQYF. As DNA, the CDR3 is TGTGCCAGCAGTTTGGCAGAGACCCAGTACTTC.

A few counts support this clone. The V and J genes are TRBV27 and TRBJ1-2; 7 nucleotides align to TRBD1. The CDR3 is made up of 13 amino acids. CDR1 and CDR2 from the germline V gene are MNHEY and SMNVEV (reference sequence). With 8 bases clipped from V and 8 bases from J, the junction kept 11 bases outside the gene matches. The CDR3 nucleotides are TGTGCCAGCTTTGACTACAGGGGAGGAGGCTACACCTTC. This translates into CASFDYRGGGYTF.

About this clone itself: The junction differs from germline at one of its ends, possibly a read error. The gene calls are TRBV30 and TRBJ2-1; 12 positions match TRBD2. Germline assignment: CDR1 GTSNPN and CDR2 SVGIG (reference sequence). The CDR3 is 14 residues long. CDR3 DNA sequence: TGTGTCTGGAGTTCGACTAGCGGGAGTGGTGAGCAGTTCTTC. Its protein is CVWSSTSGSGEQFF.

V is TRBV5-6 and J is TRBJ2-2; TRBD2 matches at 9 bases. Looked up from germline, CDR1 is SGHDT and CDR2 is YYEEEE. The V segment lost 6 bases and the J segment 5 bases; nucleotides outside the gene matches: 8. The length of the CDR3 is 15 residues. CDR3 DNA sequence: TGTGCCAGCATCCTTACTAGCGGGTTTACCGGGGAGCTGTTTTTT. Encoded protein: CASILTSGFTGELFF.

This chain connects TRBV2 to TRBJ2-5; 8 nucleotides line up with TRBD1. V shed 8 bases, J shed 5 bases, and the junction held 7 bases outside the gene matches. Germline V gives CDR1 SNHLY, CDR2 FYNNEI. The CDR3 consists of 13 residues. CDR3 sequence (DNA): TGTGCCAGCCGCACAGGGGGACGGGAGACCCAGTACTTC. It is translated as CASRTGGRETQYF. Based on the CDR3 plus reference TRBV2 and TRBJ2-5, the full variable domain is EPEVTQTPSHQVTQMGQEVILRCVPISNHLYFYWYRQILGQKVEFLVSFYNNEISEKSEIFDDQFSVERPDGSNFTLKIRSTKLEDSAMYFCASRTGGRETQYFGPGTRLLVL.

Here the CDR3 reads CASSTDRGSYEQYF. In nucleotides, the CDR3 is TGTGCCAGCAGTACGGACAGGGGGTCCTACGAGCAGTACTTC. The chain combines TRBV6-5 with TRBJ2-7, with 10 bases aligning to TRBD1. The CDR3 consists of 14 residues. The J segment lost 1 base and the V segment lost 5 bases, leaving 2 bases of the junction unmatched. CDR1 and CDR2 from the germline V gene are MNHEY and SVGAGI.

The chain links TRBV18 to TRBJ1-1; D remains unclear. Trimming took off 2 bases at V and 1 base at J, with 5 bases between the two ends. The CDR3 spans 13 residues. The germline gives CDR1 KGHSH, CDR2 LQKENI. CDR3 bases: TGTGCCAGCTCACCAAGACAGAACACTGAAGCTTTCTTT. This sequence encodes CASSPRQNTEAFF.

The chain is built from TRBV28 and TRBJ2-3; 9 bases line up with TRBD2. With V trimmed by 4 bases and J by 3 bases, 14 bases remained unmatched. The CDR3 length is 18 residues. Germline V gene data show CDR1 as MDHEN and CDR2 as SYDVKM. The chain's CDR3 is CASSSGGSGRPLTDTQYF. CDR3 coding DNA: TGTGCCAGCAGTTCCGGAGGAAGCGGGAGGCCCCTGACAGATACGCAGTATTTT.

This sequence joins TRBV11-2 and TRBJ2-2, with a tentative D call TRBD2 (5 bases). The V end lost 6 bases, the J end lost 0 bases, and 11 bases lay between the germline ends. Germline V gene data show CDR1 as SGHAT and CDR2 as FQNNGV. CDR3 length: 15 amino acids. CDR3 residues: CASSWAGANTGELFF. CDR3 bases: TGTGCCAGCAGTTGGGCCGGGGCGAACACCGGGGAGCTGTTTTTT.

This chain uses TRBV15 with TRBJ2-7, with a possible D match to TRBD2 (5 bases). V shed 0 bases and J shed 3 bases, with 9 bases lying between them. CDR1 is LNHNV and CDR2 is YYDKDF in the germline V gene (reference sequence). This CDR3 is 14 amino acids long. CDR3 nucleotides: TGTGCCACCAGCAGAGAGGTCGGGAACTACGAGCAGTACTTC. Protein product: CATSREVGNYEQYF.

J is TRBJ2-7 and V is TRBV10-3; a possible D gene is TRBD2 (6 bases). Germline V gives CDR1 ENHRY, CDR2 SYGVKD. Trimming took 2 bases from V and 0 from J, leaving 11 bases between them. The CDR3 is made up of 15 amino acids. The CDR3 here is CAISEGLFSSYEQYF. CDR3 coding DNA: TGTGCCATCAGTGAGGGACTATTCAGCTCCTACGAGCAGTACTTC.

DNA for the CDR3: TGTGCTAGTGGTCCCCCCGGACACCTGAACACTGAAGCTTTCTTT. It is translated as CASGPPGHLNTEAFF. This chain uses TRBV12-5 with TRBJ1-1; D is perhaps TRBD1 (5 bases). The V gene's germline CDR1 is LGHNT and CDR2 FRNRAP. The CDR3 sequence is 15 residues long. The V end lost 5 bases, the J end lost 0 bases, and 13 bases lay between the germline ends.

This clone was seen only a few times. The chain employs TRBV6-6 and TRBJ1-2; D may be TRBD1 (5 bases). The germline V gene has CDR1 MNHNY and CDR2 SVGAGI (reference sequence). The CDR3 totals 14 residues. Trimming took 3 bases from V and 4 from J, leaving 12 bases between them. For the CDR3, the DNA is TGTGCCAGCAGTTATAGGGGCGCAAGCTATGGCTACACCTTC. The encoded protein is CASSYRGASYGYTF.

The chain employs TRBV7-2 and TRBJ2-7, with D tentatively TRBD1 (6 bases). CDR1 and CDR2 from the germline V gene are SGHTA and FQGNSA. V lost 0 bases, J lost 7 bases, and 16 bases lay in between. CDR3 size: 15 residues. The CDR3 region is CASSLAGTSGQEQYF. The CDR3 DNA reads as TGTGCCAGCAGCTTAGCCGGGACATCTGGACAGGAGCAGTACTTC.

The chain carries TRBV19 and TRBJ2-4, with D perhaps matching TRBD2 (5 bases). CDR1 and CDR2 from the germline V gene are LNHDA and SQIVND (reference sequence). The CDR3 extends over 15 amino acids. Trimming pared 5 bases from V and 1 base from J, leaving 12 bases between. The CDR3 reads CASSLGGTAKNIQYF. The CDR3 DNA reads as TGTGCCAGTAGTTTAGGAGGAACGGCCAAAAACATTCAGTACTTC.

V usage is TRBV6-5 and J usage is TRBJ1-1; D is possibly TRBD1 (6 bases). Germline CDR1 reads MNHEY; CDR2 reads SVGAGI. The CDR3 is made up of 13 amino acids. The V end was cut by 7 bases, the J end by 11 bases, with 20 bases between. In nucleotides, the CDR3 is TGTGCCAGCAAACGTTTAGAGGGGGGGCACGCTTTCTTT. Translated, it gives CASKRLEGGHAFF.

The chain carries TRBV29-1 and TRBJ2-7; 7 nucleotides agree with TRBD1. The CDR3 runs to 13 residues. Per the germline V gene, CDR1 is SQVTM and CDR2 is ANQGSEA. Trimming cost V 4 bases and J 4 bases; bases outside gene matches: 7. The CDR3 bases are TGCAGCGTTGCGGGACAGCGAAAGTACGAGCAGTACTTC. It is translated as CSVAGQRKYEQYF.

The chain links TRBV7-8 to TRBJ1-1; weak D call: TRBD1 (5 bases). Germline V lookup: CDR1 SGHVS, CDR2 FQNEAQ. CDR3 length equals 13 residues. V was pared by 3 bases and J by 7 bases, with 12 bases between. The CDR3 protein is CASSFGDWGEAFF. The CDR3 DNA reads TGTGCCAGCAGCTTCGGGGACTGGGGTGAAGCTTTCTTT.

The V and J genes are TRBV30 and TRBJ1-5; TRBD1 is a possible D gene (5 bases). The CDR3 has 15 amino acids. The germline V gene has CDR1 GTSNPN and CDR2 SVGIG (reference sequence). V was shortened by 0 bases and J by 10 bases, with 19 bases between the two germline ends. CDR3 protein: CAWSVRFRAVLPQHF. The CDR3 nucleotides read TGTGCCTGGAGTGTTCGATTCAGGGCGGTGTTACCCCAGCATTTT.

The chain recombines TRBV4-1 with TRBJ1-1, with D perhaps matching TRBD1 (6 bases). Deletions cut 3 bases from V and 3 bases from J, with 17 bases between. This CDR3 region has 16 residues. Germline values: CDR1 MGHRA, CDR2 YSYEKL. In DNA, the CDR3 is TGCGCCAGCAGCCAGGTCGCCACCAGGGGATACACTGAAGCTTTCTTT. This translates into CASSQVATRGYTEAFF.

The chain has TRBV15 and TRBJ2-5, with 13 bases fitting TRBD2. The end of the DNA fits TRBJ2-7 better, so the J call may be wrong. The CDR3 totals 15 residues. Germline V lookup: CDR1 LNHNV, CDR2 YYDKDF (reference sequence). The CDR3 nucleotides are TGTGCCACCAGCAGAGCCACTAGCGGGAGGGACGAGCAGTACTTC. Translating it yields CATSRATSGRDEQYF.

The CDR3 DNA is TGTGCCAGCAGCTTGGTTCAGGGGGCGCTGGCCTACGAGCAGTACTTC. Its protein product is CASSLVQGALAYEQYF. The chain has TRBV5-5 and TRBJ2-7; 8 nucleotides match TRBD1. V shed 0 bases, J shed 2 bases, and the junction held 7 bases outside the gene matches. The CDR3 length is 16 residues. Germline V gives CDR1 SGHKS, CDR2 YYEKEE (reference sequence).

The chain couples TRBV28 to TRBJ1-4; 7 bases are shared with TRBD1. In germline, CDR1 is MDHEN, CDR2 SYDVKM. J lost 11 bases, V lost 7 bases, and 13 bases had no gene match. The CDR3 consists of 14 residues. The CDR3 region is CASIKRQGRDKLFF. The CDR3 DNA sequence: TGTGCCAGCATCAAAAGACAGGGTCGGGACAAACTGTTTTTT.

This clone was recorded a few times. Other DNA variants within this sample encode the same CDR3. J is TRBJ2-5 and V is TRBV20-1; D call uncertain. This CDR3 region has 10 residues. From germline, CDR1 is DFQATT and CDR2 SNEGSKA (reference sequence). Trimming shortened V by 3 bases and J by 4 bases, and 3 bases separated the two germline ends. The CDR3 coding sequence is TGCAGTGCTAGCGGAGAGACCCAGTACTTC. Translation gives CSASGETQYF.

This clone was counted once. Sequence at one end of the junction differs from germline and may be a read error. Distinct nucleotide sequences in the sample also encode this CDR3. The gene calls are TRBV27 and TRBJ2-7, with D perhaps matching TRBD2 (6 bases). Germline CDR1 reads MNHEY; CDR2 reads SMNVEV (reference sequence). The CDR3 contains 14 residues. The chain's CDR3 is CASSFPEGLYEQYF. DNA for the CDR3: TGTGCCAGCAGTTTCCCGGAGGGCCTCTACGAGCAGTATTTC.